A selection of T cell receptor beta chains follows, all from one sample in a study of identical twins. TCRdb recomputed calls from the 5' RACE reads with MiXCR, one row per CDR3 protein. Of 500,000 or so distinct CDR3 sequences listed, roughly an eighth are singletons. The same data also contributed to another study, on yellow fever vaccine responses in identical twins.

Sample: CD4+ T cells sorted from blood. The receptors shown here come from a woman aged 18-29 years in good health. Both conserved end residues are part of each CDR3. The order of the fields is V gene, J gene, D gene, clone size, CDR3 DNA, CDR3 protein. The D gene is left open where the match is weak. Some rows have no size entry. The others give once, few or many, or a class for an expanded clone.

V gene: TRBV5-1; J gene: TRBJ2-7; D gene: TRBD1; clone size: few; CDR3 DNA: TGCGCCACCGGGACAGGGAGCTCCTACGAGCAGTACTTC; CDR3 protein: CATGTGSSYEQYF
V gene: TRBV6-2/TRBV6-3; J gene: TRBJ2-1; D gene: -; clone size: -; CDR3 DNA: TGTGCCAGCAGCCCCAGGGGCAGGGAGGGAGGTTCCTACAATGAGCAGTTCTTC; CDR3 protein: CASSPRGREGGSYNEQFF
V gene: TRBV2; J gene: TRBJ1-3; D gene: -; clone size: many; CDR3 DNA: TGTGCCAGCGCAAGACGGGGGTCTGGAAACACCATATATTTT; CDR3 protein: CASARRGSGNTIYF
V gene: TRBV4-2; J gene: TRBJ2-7; D gene: -; clone size: few; CDR3 DNA: TGTGCCAGCAGCCGAGACGCGATCTCCTACGAGCAGTACTTC; CDR3 protein: CASSRDAISYEQYF
V gene: TRBV7-2; J gene: TRBJ2-3; D gene: -; clone size: -; CDR3 DNA: TGTGCCAGCAGCTTTTCCAGACTCAACACAGATACGCAGTATTTT; CDR3 protein: CASSFSRLNTDTQYF
V gene: TRBV18; J gene: TRBJ2-7; D gene: TRBD2; clone size: many; CDR3 DNA: TGTGCCAGCTCACAGGGACTACTGAATCGGGGCGAGCAGTACTTC; CDR3 protein: CASSQGLLNRGEQYF
V gene: TRBV7-3; J gene: TRBJ2-2; D gene: -; clone size: few; CDR3 DNA: TGTGCCAGCAGCCACGGGACACCGAACACCGGGGAGCTGTTTTTT; CDR3 protein: CASSHGTPNTGELFF
V gene: TRBV5-1; J gene: TRBJ2-7; D gene: TRBD1; clone size: many; CDR3 DNA: TGCGCCAGCAGCTTGGGAGGGACAGACTACGAGCAGTACTTC; CDR3 protein: CASSLGGTDYEQYF
V gene: TRBV20-1; J gene: TRBJ1-5; D gene: -; clone size: few; CDR3 DNA: TGCAGTGCTAAGCTAAGTGTCCAGAGCAATCAGCCCCAGCATTTT; CDR3 protein: CSAKLSVQSNQPQHF
V gene: TRBV27; J gene: TRBJ2-5; D gene: -; clone size: few; CDR3 DNA: TGTGCCAGCAGTATAACTAGCTCCCAAGAGACCCAGTACTTC; CDR3 protein: CASSITSSQETQYF
V gene: TRBV4-3; J gene: TRBJ2-1; D gene: -; clone size: few; CDR3 DNA: TGCGCCAGCAGCCAAGGCGGGGCGGGCTCGAGCTCCTACAATGAGCAGTTCTTC; CDR3 protein: CASSQGGAGSSSYNEQFF
V gene: TRBV7-6; J gene: TRBJ1-1; D gene: -; clone size: -; CDR3 DNA: TGTGCCAGCAGCCGAAAGGCTAACACTGAAGCTTTCTTT; CDR3 protein: CASSRKANTEAFF
V gene: TRBV9; J gene: TRBJ1-1; D gene: TRBD1; clone size: many; CDR3 DNA: TGTGCCAGCAGCGTAAGTGGACAGGACACTGAAGCTTTCTTT; CDR3 protein: CASSVSGQDTEAFF
V gene: TRBV2; J gene: TRBJ2-2; D gene: -; clone size: few; CDR3 DNA: TGTGCCAGCAGTGGCGCAGGGAACACCGGGGAGCTGTTTTTT; CDR3 protein: CASSGAGNTGELFF
V gene: TRBV29-1; J gene: TRBJ1-1; D gene: -; clone size: -; CDR3 DNA: TGCAGCGTTGGGGGGGCTTCCACTGAAGCTTTCTTT; CDR3 protein: CSVGGASTEAFF
V gene: TRBV4-3; J gene: TRBJ2-1; D gene: -; clone size: many; CDR3 DNA: TGCGCCAGCAGCTTCGGAAGCGGGTACAATGAGCAGTTCTTC; CDR3 protein: CASSFGSGYNEQFF
V gene: TRBV29-1; J gene: TRBJ2-5; D gene: TRBD2; clone size: -; CDR3 DNA: TGCAGCGTTCGGCAGCGGGGAGTGGTAGAGACCCAGTACTTC; CDR3 protein: CSVRQRGVVETQYF
V gene: TRBV5-1; J gene: TRBJ2-7; D gene: -; clone size: -; CDR3 DNA: TGCGCCAGCAGCGCCTCAGGGATTAGCTCCTACGAGCAGTACTTC; CDR3 protein: CASSASGISSYEQYF
V gene: TRBV18; J gene: TRBJ2-3; D gene: TRBD1; clone size: -; CDR3 DNA: TGTGCCAGCTCACCAGCGGACAGGGGCATGGATACGCAGTATTTT; CDR3 protein: CASSPADRGMDTQYF
V gene: TRBV4-1; J gene: TRBJ2-1; D gene: -; clone size: -; CDR3 DNA: TGCGCCAGCAGCCCCCTTTGGGACGGTGACCATGAGCAGTTCTTC; CDR3 protein: CASSPLWDGDHEQFF
V gene: TRBV12-5; J gene: TRBJ2-2; D gene: TRBD2; clone size: -; CDR3 DNA: TGTGCTAGTGGTTTGGTAAGGGGTAGCGGGGACCTAAACACCGGGGAGCTGTTTTTT; CDR3 protein: CASGLVRGSGDLNTGELFF
V gene: TRBV20-1; J gene: TRBJ2-7; D gene: TRBD2; clone size: few; CDR3 DNA: TGCAGTGCTAGAGTCGGCGGGGGTTCCTACGAGCAGTACTTC; CDR3 protein: CSARVGGGSYEQYF
V gene: TRBV4-3; J gene: TRBJ2-2; D gene: TRBD2; clone size: many; CDR3 DNA: TGCGCCAGCAGCCAGAACCTAGCGGAACGCACCGGGGAGCTGTTTTTT; CDR3 protein: CASSQNLAERTGELFF
V gene: TRBV4-2; J gene: TRBJ2-1; D gene: TRBD2; clone size: -; CDR3 DNA: TGTGCCAGCAGCAGAGAGGCCGAGCGGGGGTACAATGAGCAGTTCTTC; CDR3 protein: CASSREAERGYNEQFF
V gene: TRBV28; J gene: TRBJ2-4; D gene: -; clone size: many; CDR3 DNA: TGTGCCAGCAGTCTAGACAGCAAAAACATTCAGTACTTC; CDR3 protein: CASSLDSKNIQYF
V gene: TRBV7-2; J gene: TRBJ2-2; D gene: -; clone size: -; CDR3 DNA: TGTGCCAGCAGTCTCAGGGGTTCGAGCACCGGGGAGCTGTTTTTT; CDR3 protein: CASSLRGSSTGELFF
V gene: TRBV7-2; J gene: TRBJ2-3; D gene: -; clone size: few; CDR3 DNA: TGTGCCAGCAGCTTACCTGGACAAGGAACGCAGTATTTT; CDR3 protein: CASSLPGQGTQYF
V gene: TRBV9; J gene: TRBJ1-1; D gene: -; clone size: many; CDR3 DNA: TGTGCCAGCAGCTTTACCATGAACACTGAAGCTTTCTTT; CDR3 protein: CASSFTMNTEAFF
V gene: TRBV5-1; J gene: TRBJ2-7; D gene: TRBD2; clone size: few; CDR3 DNA: TGCGCCAGCAGGCCAACCGGGACTAGCGCCTACGAGCAGTACTTC; CDR3 protein: CASRPTGTSAYEQYF
V gene: TRBV5-1; J gene: TRBJ2-2; D gene: -; clone size: -; CDR3 DNA: TGCGCCAGCAGCTTAGAGCGCGGGGAGCTGTTTTTT; CDR3 protein: CASSLERGELFF
V gene: TRBV20-1; J gene: TRBJ2-3; D gene: -; clone size: few; CDR3 DNA: TGCAGTGCTAGAGACGACAAGGGTACGCAGTATTTT; CDR3 protein: CSARDDKGTQYF
V gene: TRBV20-1; J gene: TRBJ2-1; D gene: TRBD2; clone size: -; CDR3 DNA: TGCAGTGCGCAGGGAGGGACTAGCGGGTTCTACAATGAGCAGTTCTTC; CDR3 protein: CSAQGGTSGFYNEQFF
V gene: TRBV5-1; J gene: TRBJ2-2; D gene: TRBD2; clone size: many; CDR3 DNA: TGCGCCAGCAGCTGGGGACTAGCGGGCGCCGGGGAGCTGTTTTTT; CDR3 protein: CASSWGLAGAGELFF
V gene: TRBV28; J gene: TRBJ2-4; D gene: TRBD1; clone size: -; CDR3 DNA: TGTGCCAGCAGTTCTGCGGACAGGGGGTATGTCATTCAGTACTTC; CDR3 protein: CASSSADRGYVIQYF
V gene: TRBV28; J gene: TRBJ2-4; D gene: TRBD1; clone size: -; CDR3 DNA: TGTGCCAGCAGTGGGGGACAGAAAAACATTCAGTACTTC; CDR3 protein: CASSGGQKNIQYF
V gene: TRBV4-1; J gene: TRBJ2-3; D gene: -; clone size: -; CDR3 DNA: TGCGCCAGCAGCCAAGATGACAGCCCCACAGATACGCAGTATTTT; CDR3 protein: CASSQDDSPTDTQYF
V gene: TRBV6-1; J gene: TRBJ1-5; D gene: -; clone size: -; CDR3 DNA: TGTGCCAGCAGCCGCTCAGGCAATCAGCCCCAGCATTTT; CDR3 protein: CASSRSGNQPQHF
V gene: TRBV11-2; J gene: TRBJ2-7; D gene: -; clone size: -; CDR3 DNA: TGTGCCAGCAGTCCGGGACTCCTATACGAGCAGTACTTC; CDR3 protein: CASSPGLLYEQYF
V gene: TRBV4-1; J gene: TRBJ2-3; D gene: TRBD2; clone size: few; CDR3 DNA: TGCGCCAGCAGCCCTGATCCGAGGACTAGCGTCAGAACAGATACGCAGTATTTT; CDR3 protein: CASSPDPRTSVRTDTQYF
V gene: TRBV20-1; J gene: TRBJ2-1; D gene: -; clone size: few; CDR3 DNA: TGCAGTGCCAAAGACAGGGAGGGGTGGAACAATGAGCAGTTCTTC; CDR3 protein: CSAKDREGWNNEQFF
V gene: TRBV18; J gene: TRBJ1-2; D gene: -; clone size: -; CDR3 DNA: TGTGCCAGCTCACACAGGGATTACTATGGCTACACCTTC; CDR3 protein: CASSHRDYYGYTF
V gene: TRBV20-1; J gene: TRBJ2-7; D gene: TRBD2; clone size: -; CDR3 DNA: TGCAGTGCTAGAGATCTGCGGGAGCAACTCGAGCAGTACTTC; CDR3 protein: CSARDLREQLEQYF
V gene: TRBV6-1; J gene: TRBJ1-6; D gene: TRBD1; clone size: -; CDR3 DNA: TGTGCCAGCAGTGTCCGGACAGGGGGGGACGGGCCCCTCCACTTT; CDR3 protein: CASSVRTGGDGPLHF
V gene: TRBV6-1; J gene: TRBJ2-6; D gene: TRBD1; clone size: -; CDR3 DNA: TGTGCCAGCAGTGAAATACAGGGGAGCTCTGGGGCCAACGTCCTGACTTTC; CDR3 protein: CASSEIQGSSGANVLTF
V gene: TRBV19; J gene: TRBJ2-7; D gene: TRBD1; clone size: -; CDR3 DNA: TGTGCCAGTAGGGACAGGGGAGATTTCGGCGAGCAGTACTTC; CDR3 protein: CASRDRGDFGEQYF
V gene: TRBV24-1; J gene: TRBJ2-1; D gene: -; clone size: -; CDR3 DNA: TGTGCCACCAGTGATCGGGGCTACTTCTACAATGAGCAGTTCTTC; CDR3 protein: CATSDRGYFYNEQFF